This paragraph reports one TCR beta chain. This clonotype was detected many times. Its antigen is unknown. No base qualities exist here, and no much larger clone lies one base off it. This sample is drawn from a study of T-cell reconstitution after alpha-beta-depleted transplantation in children (dated by TCRdb to about 2016). For the study in its entirety: The study quantitatively tracked T-cell immune reconstitution after TCRalphabeta/CD19-depleted allogeneic hematopoietic cell transplantation in children using TCR repertoire profiling. The investigation overall reported the following: The apparently early recovery of alphabetaT-cell counts about two months after transplant reportedly depended on only several hundred rapidly expanded clones that came from non-depleted graft cells. Over subsequent months, a decline in hyperexpanded clone frequencies was noted, and after one year, T-cell counts and TCRbeta diversity were mostly ascribed to newly produced T cells. In some patients, the high TCRbeta diversity seen at day 60 was put down to recipient T cells and intrathymic progenitors that had survived conditioning.

The sample's treatment or condition label, in plain terms: allogeneic hematopoietic cell transplantation with graft depleted of TCRalphabeta T cells and CD19 B cells. Transplant recipients were children who received TCRalphabeta/CD19-depleted allogeneic hematopoietic cell grafts. The receptor library was made with PCR. The sequencer listed for this sample is Illumina HiSeq 2500. To normalize quantification of the TCRbeta repertoire, the TCR libraries were built with molecular barcoding that relied on unique molecular identifiers. TCRdb took the public reads, trimmed them with fastp at Q25, ran MiXCR for clone calling and kept in-frame beta chains. When rows share a CDR3 protein, they turn into one entry using the most common DNA and genes. This sample comprises roughly 250,000 distinct CDR3 sequences, 6.5% to 10% of them detected only once. The top ten clonotypes cover approximately 6% of the sample.

Based on the germline V gene, the CDR1 and CDR2 sequences are SGDLS and YYNGEE. Trimming removed 0 bases from V and 0 bases from J, leaving 3 bases between the germline ends. The cysteine opens and the phenylalanine closes a CDR3 of 13 amino acids. The only DNA kept is the CDR3, 39 bases in frame from the first base. The receptor was isolated from a male patient aged 10 to 17 who had a stem cell transplant for acute lymphoblastic leukemia, so the T cells may come from the graft donor. This specimen was PBMCs, mostly from graft donor cells, taken 180 days after TCRalphabeta/CD19-depleted stem cell transplant. This receptor chain uses TRBV9 and TRBJ1-1; the D gene identity is not certain. The CDR3 is CASSVGMNTEAFF. The nucleotide sequence is TGTGCCAGCAGCGTAGGGATGAACACTGAAGCTTTCTTT.